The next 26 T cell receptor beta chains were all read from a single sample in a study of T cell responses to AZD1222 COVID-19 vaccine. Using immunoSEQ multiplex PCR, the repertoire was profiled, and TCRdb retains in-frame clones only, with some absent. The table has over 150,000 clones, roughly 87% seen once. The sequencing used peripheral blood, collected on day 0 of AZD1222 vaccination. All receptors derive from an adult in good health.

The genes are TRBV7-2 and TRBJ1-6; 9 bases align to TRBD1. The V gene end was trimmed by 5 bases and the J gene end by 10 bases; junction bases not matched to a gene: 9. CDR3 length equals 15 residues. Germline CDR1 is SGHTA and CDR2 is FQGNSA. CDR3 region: CASSDPGQGGSPLHF. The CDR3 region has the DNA TGTGCCAGCAGCGACCCGGGACAGGGAGGCTCACCCCTCCACTTT.

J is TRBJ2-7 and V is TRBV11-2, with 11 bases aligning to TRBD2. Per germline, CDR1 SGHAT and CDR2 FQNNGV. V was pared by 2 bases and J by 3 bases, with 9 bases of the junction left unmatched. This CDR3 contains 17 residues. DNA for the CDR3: TGTGCCAGCAGCTTAACGGCTAGCGGGGGGAGCTTCTACGAGCAGTACTTC. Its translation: CASSLTASGGSFYEQYF.

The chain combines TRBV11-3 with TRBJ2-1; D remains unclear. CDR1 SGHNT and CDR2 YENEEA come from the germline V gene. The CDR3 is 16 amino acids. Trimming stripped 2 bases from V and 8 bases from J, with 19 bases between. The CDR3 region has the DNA TGTGCCAGCAGCTTATCTCAATCAGGCCCCGTCCATGAGCAGTTCTTC. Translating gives CASSLSQSGPVHEQFF. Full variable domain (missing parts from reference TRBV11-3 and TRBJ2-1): EAGVVQSPRYKIIEKKQPVAFWCNPISGHNTLYWYLQNLGQGPELLIRYENEEAVDDSQLPKDRFSAERLKGVDSTLKIQPAELGDSAVYLCASSLSQSGPVHEQFFGPGTRLTVL.

The CDR3 loop is CASSLEPGTPTTDTQYF. The CDR3 DNA sequence: TGCGCCAGCAGCTTGGAACCGGGGACACCGACCACAGATACGCAGTATTTT. This sequence joins TRBV5-1 and TRBJ2-3, with D tentatively TRBD1 (6 bases). This CDR3 is built from 17 residues. V was clipped by 0 bases and J by 2 bases, with 16 bases between them. Germline V gene data show CDR1 as SGHRS and CDR2 as YFSETQ.

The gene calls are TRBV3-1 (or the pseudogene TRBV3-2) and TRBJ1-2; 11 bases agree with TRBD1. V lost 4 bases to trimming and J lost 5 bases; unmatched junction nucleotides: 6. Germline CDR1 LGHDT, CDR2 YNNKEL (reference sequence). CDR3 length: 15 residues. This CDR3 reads CASSLTGTGGYGYTF. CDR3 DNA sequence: TGTGCCAGCAGCCTTACCGGGACAGGGGGGTATGGCTACACCTTC.

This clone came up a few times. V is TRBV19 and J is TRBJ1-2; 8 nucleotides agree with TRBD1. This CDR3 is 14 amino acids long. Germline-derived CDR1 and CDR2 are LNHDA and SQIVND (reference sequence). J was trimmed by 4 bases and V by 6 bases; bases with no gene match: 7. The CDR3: CASSRQGTSYGYTF. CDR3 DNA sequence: TGTGCCAGTAGCCGACAGGGGACAAGCTATGGCTACACCTTC.

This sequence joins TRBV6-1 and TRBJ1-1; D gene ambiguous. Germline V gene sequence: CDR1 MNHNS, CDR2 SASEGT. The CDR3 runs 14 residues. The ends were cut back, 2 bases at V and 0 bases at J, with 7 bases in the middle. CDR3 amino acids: CASSERVMNTEAFF. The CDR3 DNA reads TGTGCCAGCAGTGAAAGAGTGATGAACACTGAAGCTTTCTTT.

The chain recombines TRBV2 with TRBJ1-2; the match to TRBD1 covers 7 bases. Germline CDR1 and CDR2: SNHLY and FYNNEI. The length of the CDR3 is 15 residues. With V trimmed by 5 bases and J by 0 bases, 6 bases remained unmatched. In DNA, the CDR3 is TGTGCCAGCAGTCATCCGGGACAGACTAACTATGGCTACACCTTC. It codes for CASSHPGQTNYGYTF.

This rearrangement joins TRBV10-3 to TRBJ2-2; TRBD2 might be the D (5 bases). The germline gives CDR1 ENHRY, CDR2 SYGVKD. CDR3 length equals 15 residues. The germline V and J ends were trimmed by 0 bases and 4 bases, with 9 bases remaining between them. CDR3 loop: CAISESGGGTGELFF. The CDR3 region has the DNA TGTGCCATCAGTGAGTCGGGCGGAGGCACCGGGGAGCTGTTTTTT.

CDR3: CASSLDGQAPFYGYTF. DNA of the CDR3: TGCGCCAGCAGCTTGGATGGACAGGCCCCCTTCTATGGCTACACCTTC. This sequence joins TRBV5-1 and TRBJ1-2; TRBD1 aligns across 7 bases. From germline, CDR1 is SGHRS and CDR2 YFSETQ. The CDR3 spans 16 residues. With 0 bases clipped from V and 4 bases from J, the junction kept 9 bases outside the gene matches.

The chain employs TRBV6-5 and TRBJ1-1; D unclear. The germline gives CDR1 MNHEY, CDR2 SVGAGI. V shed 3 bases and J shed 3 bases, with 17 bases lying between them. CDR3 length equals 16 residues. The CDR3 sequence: CASSYYTPPRDTEAFF. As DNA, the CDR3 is TGTGCCAGCAGTTATTATACTCCGCCCCGGGACACTGAAGCTTTCTTT.

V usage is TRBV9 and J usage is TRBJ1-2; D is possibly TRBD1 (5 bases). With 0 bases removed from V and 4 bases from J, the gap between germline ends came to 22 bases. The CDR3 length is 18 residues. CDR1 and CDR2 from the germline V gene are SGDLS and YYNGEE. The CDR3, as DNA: TGTGCCAGCAGCGTAGGAGAGGGGTCAACAGAACGGGTCTATGGCTACACCTTC. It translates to CASSVGEGSTERVYGYTF. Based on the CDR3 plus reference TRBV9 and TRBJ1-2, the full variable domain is DSGVTQTPKHLITATGQRVTLRCSPRSGDLSVYWYQQSLDQGLQFLIQYYNGEERAKGNILERFSAQQFPDLHSELNLSSLELGDSALYFCASSVGEGSTERVYGYTFGSGTRLTVV.

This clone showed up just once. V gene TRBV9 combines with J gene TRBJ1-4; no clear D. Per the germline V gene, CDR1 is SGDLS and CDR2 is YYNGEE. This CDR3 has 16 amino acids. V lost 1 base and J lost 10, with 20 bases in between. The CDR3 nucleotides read TGTGCCAGCAGCGTACGCGGTAATTCGTGGGAGGGAAAACTGTTTTTT. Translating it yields CASSVRGNSWEGKLFF.

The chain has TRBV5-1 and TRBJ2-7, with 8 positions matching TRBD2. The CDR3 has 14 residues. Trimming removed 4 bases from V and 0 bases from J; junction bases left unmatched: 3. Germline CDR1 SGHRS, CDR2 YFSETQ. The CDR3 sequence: CASSISGSSYEQYF. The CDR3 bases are TGCGCCAGCAGCATCAGCGGGAGCTCCTACGAGCAGTACTTC. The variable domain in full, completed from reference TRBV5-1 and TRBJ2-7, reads KAGVTQTPRYLIKTRGQQVTLSCSPISGHRSVSWYQQTPGQGLQFLFEYFSETQRNKGNFPGRFSGRQFSNSRSEMNVSTLELGDSALYLCASSISGSSYEQYFGPGTRLTVT.

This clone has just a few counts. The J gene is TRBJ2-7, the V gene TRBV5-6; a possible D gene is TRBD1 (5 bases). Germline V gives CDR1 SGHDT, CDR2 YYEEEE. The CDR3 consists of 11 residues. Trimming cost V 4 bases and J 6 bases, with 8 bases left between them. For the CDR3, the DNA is TGTGCCAGCAGCGGCAGGGTCGAGCAGTACTTC. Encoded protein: CASSGRVEQYF.

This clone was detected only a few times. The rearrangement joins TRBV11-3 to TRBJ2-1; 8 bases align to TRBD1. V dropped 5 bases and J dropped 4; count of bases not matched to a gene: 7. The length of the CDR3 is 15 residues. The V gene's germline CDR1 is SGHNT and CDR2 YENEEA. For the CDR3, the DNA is TGTGCCAGCAGCCCCGGACAGGGTGGGTACAATGAGCAGTTCTTC. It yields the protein CASSPGQGGYNEQFF.

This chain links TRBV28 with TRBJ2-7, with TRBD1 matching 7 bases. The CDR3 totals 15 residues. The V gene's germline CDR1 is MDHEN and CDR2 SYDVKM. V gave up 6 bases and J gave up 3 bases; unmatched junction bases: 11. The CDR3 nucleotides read TGTGCCAGCAGCACGCCCGGGACAGCCTACTACGAGCAGTACTTC. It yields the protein CASSTPGTAYYEQYF. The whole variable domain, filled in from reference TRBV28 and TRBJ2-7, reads DVKVTQSSRYLVKRTGEKVFLECVQDMDHENMFWYRQDPGLGLRLIYFSYDVKMKEKGDIPEGYSVSREKKERFSLILESASTNQTSMYLCASSTPGTAYYEQYFGPGTRLTVT.

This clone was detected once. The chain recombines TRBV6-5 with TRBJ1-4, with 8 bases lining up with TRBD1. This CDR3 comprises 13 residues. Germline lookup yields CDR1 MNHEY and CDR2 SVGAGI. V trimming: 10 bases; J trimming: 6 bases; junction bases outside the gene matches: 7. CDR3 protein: CATQTGEDEKLFF. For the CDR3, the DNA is TGTGCCACCCAGACAGGGGAAGATGAAAAACTGTTTTTT.

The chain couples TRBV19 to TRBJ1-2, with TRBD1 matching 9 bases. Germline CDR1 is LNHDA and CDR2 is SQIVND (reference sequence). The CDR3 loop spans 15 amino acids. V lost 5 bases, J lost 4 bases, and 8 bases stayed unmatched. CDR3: CASSPGQGSFYGYTF. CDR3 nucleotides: TGTGCCAGTAGTCCAGGACAGGGGAGCTTCTATGGCTACACCTTC. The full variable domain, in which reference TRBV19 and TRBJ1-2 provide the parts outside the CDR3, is DGGITQSPKYLFRKEGQNVTLSCEQNLNHDAMYWYRQDPGQGLRLIYYSQIVNDFQKGDIAEGYSVSREKKESFPLTVTSAQKNPTAFYLCASSPGQGSFYGYTFGSGTRLTVV.

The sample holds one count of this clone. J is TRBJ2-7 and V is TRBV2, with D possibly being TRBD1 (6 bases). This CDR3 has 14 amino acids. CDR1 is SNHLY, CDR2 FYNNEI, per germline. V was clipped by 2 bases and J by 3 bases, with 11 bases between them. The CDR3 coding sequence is TGTGCCAGCAGTGAACCCAGGGGCGTCTACGAGCAGTACTTC. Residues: CASSEPRGVYEQYF.

For the CDR3, the DNA is TGTGCCAGCAGCCTATATGACTATGGCTACACCTTC. Its protein is CASSLYDYGYTF. The chain is built from TRBV6-5 and TRBJ1-2; D unclear. Trimming removed 6 bases at V and 3 bases at J, with 8 bases between. Germline V lookup: CDR1 MNHEY, CDR2 SVGAGI. CDR3 length: 12 amino acids.

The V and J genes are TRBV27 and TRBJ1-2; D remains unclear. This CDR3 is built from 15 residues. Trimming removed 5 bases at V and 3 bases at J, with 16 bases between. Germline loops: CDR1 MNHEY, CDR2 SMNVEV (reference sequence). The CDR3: CASSRAGNPHYGYTF. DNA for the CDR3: TGTGCCAGCAGTAGGGCTGGGAACCCCCACTATGGCTACACCTTC.

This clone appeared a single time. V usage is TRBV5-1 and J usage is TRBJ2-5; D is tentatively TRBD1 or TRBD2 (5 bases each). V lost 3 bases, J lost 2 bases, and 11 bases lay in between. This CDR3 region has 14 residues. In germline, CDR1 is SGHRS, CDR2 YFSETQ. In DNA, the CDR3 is TGCGCCAGCAGCTCGAGGGGAGAGCAAGAGACCCAGTACTTC. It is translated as CASSSRGEQETQYF.

CDR3 coding DNA: TGTGCCAGCTCACCAGACTATAGCAATCAGCCCCAGCATTTT. This gives the protein CASSPDYSNQPQHF. This chain uses TRBV18 with TRBJ1-5; D is unclear. Trimming took 2 bases from V and 0 from J, leaving 5 bases between them. From germline, CDR1 is KGHSH and CDR2 LQKENI. There are 14 residues in the CDR3. Supplemented by reference TRBV18 and TRBJ1-5, the full variable domain reads NAGVMQNPRHLVRRRGQEARLRCSPMKGHSHVYWYRQLPEEGLKFMVYLQKENIIDESGMPKERFSAEFPKEGPSILRIQQVVRGDSAAYFCASSPDYSNQPQHFGDGTRLSIL.

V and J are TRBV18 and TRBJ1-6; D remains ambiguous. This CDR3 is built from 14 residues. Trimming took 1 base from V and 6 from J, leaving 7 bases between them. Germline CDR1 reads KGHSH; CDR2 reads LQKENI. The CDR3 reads CASSPRQLNSPLHF. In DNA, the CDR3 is TGTGCCAGCTCACCACGCCAGCTTAATTCACCCCTCCACTTT.

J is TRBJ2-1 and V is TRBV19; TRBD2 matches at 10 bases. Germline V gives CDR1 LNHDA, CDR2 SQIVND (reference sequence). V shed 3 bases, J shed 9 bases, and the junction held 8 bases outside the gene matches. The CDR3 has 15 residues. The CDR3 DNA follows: TGTGCCAGTAGTATTTCTAGCGGGAGATATAGTGAGCAGTTCTTC. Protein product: CASSISSGRYSEQFF. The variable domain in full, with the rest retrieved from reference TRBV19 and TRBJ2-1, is DGGITQSPKYLFRKEGQNVTLSCEQNLNHDAMYWYRQDPGQGLRLIYYSQIVNDFQKGDIAEGYSVSREKKESFPLTVTSAQKNPTAFYLCASSISSGRYSEQFFGPGTRLTVL.